This T cell receptor beta chain was sequenced for a study of T cells after yellow fever vaccination (dated by TCRdb to between 2019 and 2020). Looking at the study overall: The SMART-Seq v4 Ultra Low Input RNA kit was used to prepare libraries from fractions with low cell numbers. To follow T-cell clones before and after both primary and booster YFV17D yellow fever vaccination, bulk TCR alpha and beta repertoires underwent longitudinal sequencing. Blood samples were taken at several timepoints before and after primary and secondary immunization, and bulk PBMC replicates and cell subsets were isolated. The cohort comprised two healthy male donors, one aged 18 to 29 and one aged 30 to 39 years.

Sequenced on an Illumina NovaSeq 6000. TCR cDNA was synthesized by 5'RACE template switching, through which a universal primer site and unique molecular identifiers were introduced. Priming of cDNA synthesis was performed from both the TCR alpha and TCR beta constant segments. Libraries were amplified in two PCR steps, with sample barcodes and sequencing adapters added in the second step. Sequencing of libraries was done on Illumina HiSeq 2500 (2x100 bp) or NovaSeq (2x150 bp). The source study handled its data this way. Reads were demultiplexed and collapsed into UMI consensus sequences with MIGEC, and V(D)J alignment was performed with MiXCR. Vaccine-responding clonotypes were identified with edgeR using replicate PBMC samples, with FDR below 0.01 and a log2 fold change above 5 up to day 15 being required. Each bulk clonotype was labeled CD4 or CD8 based on which sequenced repertoire, CD4 or CD8, contained the clonotype at higher abundance. TCRdb reprocessed the public reads (quality trimming at Q25 with fastp, clone calling with MiXCR) and kept in-frame beta chains. CDR3 protein sequences are deduplicated, and each keeps its most common genes and DNA. The V and J calls follow TCRdb's processing rather than the paper's. The table for this sample lists a few hundred thousand distinct CDR3 sequences; about 5.2% of them were counted only once. The ten most abundant clones make up roughly 3.4% of the sample.

This specimen's treatment or condition label, per the study, means: live attenuated yellow fever vaccine strain. PBMCs were isolated from peripheral blood using a standard Ficoll-Paque protocol. Dynabeads CD4 and CD8 positive selection kits were used to isolate CD4 and CD8 T-cell fractions. TriZol was used to extract RNA from bulk PBMCs, from CD4 and CD8 fractions, and from dextramer-positive and dextramer-negative fractions. Reading from cysteine to phenylalanine, the CDR3 counts 14 amino acids. Solely the CDR3 DNA is kept, with 42 bases framed from the first base. Germline trimming amounts to 5 bases on V and 3 bases on J, with 3 as the count of junction bases outside the gene matches. According to the germline V gene, CDR1 reads SGHTA and CDR2 reads FQGTGA. Overall study outcomes, separate from this receptor: A small share of clonotypes was detected in both CD4 and CD8 compartments, with the overlap likely arising from convergent recombination. The secondary T-cell response was found to be weaker but faster than the primary response, with a peak reached on day 5 rather than on day 15. FACS-sorted repertoires could contain abundant contaminating clonotypes from the bulk population, so computational filtering was required. Because the study included only a couple of donors, the extent to which the findings can be generalized is limited. Most clones expanded after primary vaccination (around 96% of CD4 and 70% to 90% of CD8) were re-detected after the booster, suggesting that broad memory maintenance occurred.

This clonotype was recorded a few times. Its antigen target is currently unknown. Qualities for individual bases were not recorded, and no much larger clone is one base off. The rearrangement combines TRBV7-3 with TRBJ2-2, and 7 bases in between align with TRBD1. This receptor was identified in a man younger than 35 who received the YFV17D yellow fever vaccine. The source was CD4+ T cells sorted from PBMCs, collected on the day of the yellow fever booster vaccination. This receptor has the CDR3 CASSADRDTGELFF. The nucleotide sequence reads TGTGCCAGCAGCGCCGACAGGGACACCGGGGAGCTGTTTTTT.